This TCR beta chain emerged from a study of CD8 T cells in Susac syndrome. Remarks on this clonotype: Its antigen remains unknown.

V lost 3 bases and J 3 bases, leaving 15 bases between the germline ends. Per germline, CDR1 SGHTA and CDR2 FQGTGA. The CDR3 consists of 15 residues. TEMRA cells were FACS-enriched, unlike CD8+ and CD4+ T cells, which were negatively isolated. RNA amounts of roughly 0.5 to 1 ug underwent reverse transcription with random hexamers. Amplification of the TCR beta CDR3 was carried out by immunoSEQ multiplex PCR, which spanned a total of 54 Vbeta and 13 Jbeta segments. Each CDR3 protein gets one entry after TCRdb re-called the immunoSEQ multiplex PCR reads with MiXCR. Of about 300,000 distinct CDR3 sequences listed, about 89% were seen once; the top ten hold around 0.2%. Study-level findings and limits: As acknowledged by the study, its TCR sequencing and HLA analysis included a relatively small number of individuals.

The origin of this receptor is a human donor with multiple sclerosis. The V and J genes are TRBV7-3 and TRBJ2-7; D tentatively fits TRBD1 or TRBD2 (5 bases each). Sequenced sample: CD8+ T cells from PBMCs. This chain's CDR3 is CASSLGSGRGYEQYF. CDR3 nucleotides: TGTGCCAGCAGCTTGGGCTCGGGACGAGGCTACGAGCAGTACTTC.